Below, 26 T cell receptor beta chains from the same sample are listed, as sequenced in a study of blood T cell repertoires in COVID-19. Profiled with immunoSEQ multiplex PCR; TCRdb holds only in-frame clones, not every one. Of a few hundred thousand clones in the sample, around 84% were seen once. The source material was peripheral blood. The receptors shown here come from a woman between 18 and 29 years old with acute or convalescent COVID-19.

This CDR3 is CASSLSLETQYF. The CDR3 DNA reads as TGTGCCAGCAGCTTGTCACTGGAGACCCAGTACTTC. The gene calls are TRBV11-2 and TRBJ2-5; D is undetermined. CDR1 SGHAT and CDR2 FQNNGV come from the germline V gene. This CDR3 contains 12 residues. V lost 3 bases and J 5 bases, leaving 7 bases between the germline ends.

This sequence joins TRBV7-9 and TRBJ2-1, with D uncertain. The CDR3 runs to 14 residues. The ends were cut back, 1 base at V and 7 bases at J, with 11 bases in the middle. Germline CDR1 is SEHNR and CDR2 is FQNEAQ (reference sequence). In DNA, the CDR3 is TGTGCCAGCAGCTTAGTCGGCACTAAGAATGAGCAGTTCTTC. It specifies CASSLVGTKNEQFF.

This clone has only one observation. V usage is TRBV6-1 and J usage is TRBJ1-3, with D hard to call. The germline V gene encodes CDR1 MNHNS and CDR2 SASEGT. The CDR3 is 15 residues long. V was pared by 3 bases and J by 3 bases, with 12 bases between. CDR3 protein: CASSEEAYLGNTIYF. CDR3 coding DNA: TGTGCCAGCAGTGAGGAGGCTTATCTTGGAAACACCATATATTTT.

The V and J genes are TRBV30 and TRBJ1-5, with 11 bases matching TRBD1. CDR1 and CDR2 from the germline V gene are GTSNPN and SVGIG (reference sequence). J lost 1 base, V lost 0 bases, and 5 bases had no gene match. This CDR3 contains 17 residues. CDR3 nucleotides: TGTGCCTGGAGTGTACGGGGACAGGGGGGCAGCAATCAGCCCCAGCATTTT. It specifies CAWSVRGQGGSNQPQHF.

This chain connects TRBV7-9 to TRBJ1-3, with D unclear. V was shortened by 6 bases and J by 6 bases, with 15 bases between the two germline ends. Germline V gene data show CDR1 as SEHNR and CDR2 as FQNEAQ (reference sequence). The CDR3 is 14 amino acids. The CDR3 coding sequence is TGTGCCAGCAGTCCGTGGGAGGTCCCAAACACCATATATTTT. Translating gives CASSPWEVPNTIYF. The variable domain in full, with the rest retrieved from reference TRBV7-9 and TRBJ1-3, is DTGVSQNPRHKITKRGQNVTFRCDPISEHNRLYWYRQTLGQGPEFLTYFQNEAQLEKSRLLSDRFSAERPKGSFSTLEIQRTEQGDSAMYLCASSPWEVPNTIYFGEGSWLTVV.

CDR3 sequence: CASLNRQVRWPEAFF. CDR3 sequence (DNA): TGTGCCAGCCTAAACCGCCAGGTCAGGTGGCCTGAAGCTTTCTTT. The chain is built from TRBV6-5 and TRBJ1-1; D not resolved. This CDR3 has 15 amino acids. The germline V and J ends were trimmed by 8 bases and 6 bases, with 22 bases remaining between them. Germline CDR1 is MNHEY and CDR2 is SVGAGI.

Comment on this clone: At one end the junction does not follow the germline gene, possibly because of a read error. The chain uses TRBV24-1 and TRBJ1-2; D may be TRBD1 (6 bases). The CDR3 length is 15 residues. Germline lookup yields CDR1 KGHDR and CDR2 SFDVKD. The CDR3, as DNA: TGTGCCACCAGTGAATCGTGGCAGGGGAACTCTGGCTACACCTTC. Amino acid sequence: CATSESWQGNSGYTF.

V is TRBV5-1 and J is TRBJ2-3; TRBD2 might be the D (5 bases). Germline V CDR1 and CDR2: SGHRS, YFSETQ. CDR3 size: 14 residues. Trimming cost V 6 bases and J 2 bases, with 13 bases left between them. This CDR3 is CASKSSGPTDTQYF. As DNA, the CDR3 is TGCGCCAGCAAATCGAGCGGCCCCACAGATACGCAGTATTTT.

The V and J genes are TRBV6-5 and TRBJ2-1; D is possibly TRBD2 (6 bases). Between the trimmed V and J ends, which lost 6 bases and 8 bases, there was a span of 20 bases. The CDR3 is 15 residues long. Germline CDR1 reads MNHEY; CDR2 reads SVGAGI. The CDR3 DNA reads TGTGCCAGCAGCCTACGACTAGTGGGGATCCATGAGCAGTTCTTC. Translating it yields CASSLRLVGIHEQFF.

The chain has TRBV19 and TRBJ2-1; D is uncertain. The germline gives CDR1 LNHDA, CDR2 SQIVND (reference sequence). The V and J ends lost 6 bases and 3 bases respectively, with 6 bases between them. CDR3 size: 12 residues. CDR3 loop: CASSGFYNEQFF. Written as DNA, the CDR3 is TGTGCCAGTAGCGGTTTCTACAATGAGCAGTTCTTC.

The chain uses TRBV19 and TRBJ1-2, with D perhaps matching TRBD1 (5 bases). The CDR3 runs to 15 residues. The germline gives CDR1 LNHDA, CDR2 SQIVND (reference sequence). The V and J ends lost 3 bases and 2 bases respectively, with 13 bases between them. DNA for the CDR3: TGTGCCAGTAGTATTCAGAGGACATCCAACTATGGCTACACCTTC. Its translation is CASSIQRTSNYGYTF.

CDR3: CSASPRGLFSNTEAFF. The CDR3, as DNA: TGCAGTGCTAGTCCCAGGGGCCTGTTTTCGAACACTGAAGCTTTCTTT. The chain employs TRBV20-1 and TRBJ1-1, with D tentatively TRBD1 (6 bases). The germline V gene encodes CDR1 DFQATT and CDR2 SNEGSKA (reference sequence). The length of the CDR3 is 16 residues. With 3 bases removed from V and 1 base from J, the gap between germline ends came to 18 bases.

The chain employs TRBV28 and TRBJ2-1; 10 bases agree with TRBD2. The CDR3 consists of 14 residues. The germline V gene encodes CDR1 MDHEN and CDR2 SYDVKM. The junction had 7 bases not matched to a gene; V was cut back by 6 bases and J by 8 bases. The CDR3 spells CASRGTSGNDEQFF. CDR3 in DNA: TGTGCCAGCAGAGGCACTAGCGGGAATGATGAGCAGTTCTTC.

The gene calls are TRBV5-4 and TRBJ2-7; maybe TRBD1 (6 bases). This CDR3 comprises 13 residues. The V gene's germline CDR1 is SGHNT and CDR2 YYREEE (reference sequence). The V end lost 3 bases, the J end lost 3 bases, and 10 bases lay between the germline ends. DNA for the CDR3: TGTGCCAGCAGCTCGGGACAAAACTACGAGCAGTACTTC. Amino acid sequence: CASSSGQNYEQYF.

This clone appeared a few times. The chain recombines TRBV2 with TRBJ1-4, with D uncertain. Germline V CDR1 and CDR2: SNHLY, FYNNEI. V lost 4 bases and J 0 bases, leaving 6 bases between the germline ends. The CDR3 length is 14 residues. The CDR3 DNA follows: TGTGCCAGCAGTGGGCTGACAACTAATGAAAAACTGTTTTTT. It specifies CASSGLTTNEKLFF.

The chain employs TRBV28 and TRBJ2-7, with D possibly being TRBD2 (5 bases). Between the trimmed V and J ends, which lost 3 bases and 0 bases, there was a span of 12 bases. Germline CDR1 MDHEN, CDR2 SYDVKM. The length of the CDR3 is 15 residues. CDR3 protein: CASSFRQAGSYEQYF. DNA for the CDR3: TGTGCCAGCAGTTTTAGGCAGGCGGGCTCCTACGAGCAGTACTTC.

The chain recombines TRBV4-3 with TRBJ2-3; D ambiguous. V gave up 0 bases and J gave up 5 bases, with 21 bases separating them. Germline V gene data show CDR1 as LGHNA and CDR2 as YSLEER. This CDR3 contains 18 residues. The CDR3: CASSQELTIGSRVDTQYF. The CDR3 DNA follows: TGCGCCAGCAGCCAAGAATTGACCATCGGCTCCCGGGTAGATACGCAGTATTTT.

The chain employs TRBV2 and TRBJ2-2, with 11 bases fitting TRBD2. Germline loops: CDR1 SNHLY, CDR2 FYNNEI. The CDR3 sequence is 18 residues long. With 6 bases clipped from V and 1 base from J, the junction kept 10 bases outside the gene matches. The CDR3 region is CASRKRIGLAGNTGELFF. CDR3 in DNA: TGTGCCAGCAGGAAGAGAATAGGACTAGCGGGGAACACCGGGGAGCTGTTTTTT.

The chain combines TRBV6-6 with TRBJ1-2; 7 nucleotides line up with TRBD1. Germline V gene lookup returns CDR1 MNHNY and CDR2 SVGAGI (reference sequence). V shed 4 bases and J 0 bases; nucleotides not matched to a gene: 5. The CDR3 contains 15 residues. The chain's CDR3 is CASSSWTGANYGYTF. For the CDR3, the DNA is TGTGCCAGCAGTTCTTGGACAGGTGCTAACTATGGCTACACCTTC.

Here the CDR3 DNA reads TGTGCCAGTAGTATTTGGGGGGGCTTCTCTCAGCCCCAGCATTTT. This codes for CASSIWGGFSQPQHF. The chain uses TRBV19 and TRBJ1-5; D may be TRBD1 (6 bases). This CDR3 spans 15 amino acids. CDR1 LNHDA and CDR2 SQIVND come from the germline V gene (reference sequence). Trimming stripped 3 bases from V and 6 bases from J, with 15 bases between.

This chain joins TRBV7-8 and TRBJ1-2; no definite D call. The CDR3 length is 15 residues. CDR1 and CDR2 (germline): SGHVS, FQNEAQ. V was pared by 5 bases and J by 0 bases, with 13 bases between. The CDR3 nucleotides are TGTGCCAGCAGCCCAACATTGGCAGCTAACTATGGCTACACCTTC. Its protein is CASSPTLAANYGYTF.

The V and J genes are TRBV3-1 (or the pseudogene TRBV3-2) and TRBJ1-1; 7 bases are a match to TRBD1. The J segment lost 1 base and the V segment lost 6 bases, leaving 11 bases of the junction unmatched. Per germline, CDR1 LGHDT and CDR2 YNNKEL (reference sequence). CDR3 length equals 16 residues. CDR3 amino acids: CASSYPGQTSNTEAFF. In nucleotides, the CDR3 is TGTGCCAGCAGTTACCCGGGACAGACATCGAACACTGAAGCTTTCTTT.

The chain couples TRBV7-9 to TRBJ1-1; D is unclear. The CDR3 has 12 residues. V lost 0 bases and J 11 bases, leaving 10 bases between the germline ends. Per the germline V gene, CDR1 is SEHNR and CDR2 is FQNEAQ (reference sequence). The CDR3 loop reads CASSLAGGRAFF. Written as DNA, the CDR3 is TGTGCCAGCAGCTTAGCAGGCGGGAGGGCTTTCTTT.

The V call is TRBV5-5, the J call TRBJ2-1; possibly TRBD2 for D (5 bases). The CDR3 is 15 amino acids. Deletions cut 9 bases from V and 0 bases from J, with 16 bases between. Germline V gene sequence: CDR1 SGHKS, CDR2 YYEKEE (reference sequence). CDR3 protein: CATTGIPSSYNEQFF. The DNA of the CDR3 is TGTGCCACCACCGGGATCCCGAGCTCCTACAATGAGCAGTTCTTC.

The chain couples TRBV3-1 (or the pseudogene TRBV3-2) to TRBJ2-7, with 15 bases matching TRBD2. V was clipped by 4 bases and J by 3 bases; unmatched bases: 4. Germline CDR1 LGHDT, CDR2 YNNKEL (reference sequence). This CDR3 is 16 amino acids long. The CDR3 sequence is CASSPRGLAGGYEQYF. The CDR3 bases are TGTGCCAGCAGCCCGAGGGGACTAGCGGGAGGCTACGAGCAGTACTTC.

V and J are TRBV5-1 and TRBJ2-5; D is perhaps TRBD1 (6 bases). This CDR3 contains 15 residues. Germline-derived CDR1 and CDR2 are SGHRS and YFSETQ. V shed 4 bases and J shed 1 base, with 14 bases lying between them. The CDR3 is CASSLPGATQETQYF. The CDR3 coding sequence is TGCGCCAGCAGCCTCCCAGGGGCAACCCAAGAGACCCAGTACTTC.